This is a list of T cell receptor beta chains from one sample in a study of blood T cells in healthy people across ages. From the 5' RACE reads, TCRdb called clonotypes with MiXCR, one entry per CDR3 protein. The table has more than 650,000 distinct CDR3 sequences, about 48% seen once; the top ten hold approximately 40%. Sample: blood. The receptor source for this set is an older man in good health. CDR3s include the opening cysteine and the closing phenylalanine or tryptophan. Each record gives: V gene, clone size, D gene, J gene, CDR3 protein, CDR3 DNA. A D gene is named only where the DNA matches it firmly. Clone size is stated in some rows and not others, as once, few, many or a class when expanded.

V: TRBV7-8; size: few; D: TRBD2; J: TRBJ2-1; CDR3: CASSLRRAGSINEQFF; DNA: TGTGCCAGCAGCTTAAGAAGAGCGGGGTCCATCAATGAGCAGTTCTTC
V: TRBV14; size: NA; D: NA; J: TRBJ1-1; CDR3: CASSQDLGHLNTEAFF; DNA: TGTGCCAGCAGCCAAGATCTGGGACACCTGAACACTGAAGCTTTCTTT
V: TRBV15; size: NA; D: NA; J: TRBJ1-2; CDR3: CATSRDRASYGYTF; DNA: TGTGCCACCAGCAGAGATCGGGCAAGCTATGGCTACACCTTC
V: TRBV21-1; size: NA; D: NA; J: TRBJ2-2; CDR3: CASSNRQGLNTGELFF; DNA: TGTGCCAGCAGCAACCGACAGGGCCTCAACACCGGGGAGCTGTTTTTT
V: TRBV2; size: few; D: NA; J: TRBJ2-5; CDR3: CASRLDLRQYF; DNA: TGTGCCAGCAGGCTGGACTTGCGGCAGTACTTC
V: TRBV6-1; size: NA; D: TRBD2; J: TRBJ2-7; CDR3: CASSMYQISGSSYNEQYF; DNA: TGTGCCAGCAGTATGTACCAAATTAGCGGGAGCTCCTACAATGAGCAGTACTTC
V: TRBV10-2; size: NA; D: NA; J: TRBJ1-3; CDR3: CASSESRISGNTIYF; DNA: TGCGCCAGCAGTGAGTCAAGGATCTCTGGAAACACCATATATTTT
V: TRBV2; size: NA; D: TRBD2; J: TRBJ2-7; CDR3: CASSPGTSGRFYEQYF; DNA: TGTGCCAGCAGTCCCGGGACTAGCGGGAGGTTTTACGAGCAGTACTTC
V: TRBV7-6; size: NA; D: TRBD2; J: TRBJ2-3; CDR3: CASSQKKWRELEFTQYF; DNA: TGTGCCAGCAGCCAAAAAAAATGGCGGGAGCTCGAATTTACGCAGTATTTT
V: TRBV28; size: NA; D: NA; J: TRBJ2-1; CDR3: CASRPRGRNNEQFF; DNA: TGTGCCAGCAGACCCAGGGGGAGGAACAATGAGCAGTTCTTC
V: TRBV5-1; size: NA; D: NA; J: TRBJ2-1; CDR3: CASSEKGLSYNEQFF; DNA: TGCGCCAGCAGCGAAAAGGGCCTCTCCTACAATGAGCAGTTCTTC
V: TRBV7-6; size: few; D: TRBD1; J: TRBJ2-3; CDR3: CASSPQGARYAYF; DNA: TGTGCCAGCAGCCCCCAGGGGGCCAGATACGCGTATTTT
V: TRBV6-2/TRBV6-3; size: NA; D: NA; J: TRBJ2-5; CDR3: CASTARVVETQYF; DNA: TGTGCCAGCACCGCACGGGTAGTGGAGACCCAGTACTTC
V: TRBV27; size: NA; D: NA; J: TRBJ2-7; CDR3: CASSPRPLLVIYEQYF; DNA: TGTGCCAGCAGTCCCCGACCCTTACTAGTAATCTACGAGCAGTACTTC
V: TRBV6-1; size: NA; D: NA; J: TRBJ2-1; CDR3: CAARDSPYNEQFF; DNA: TGTGCCGCCCGGGACTCCCCCTACAATGAGCAGTTCTTC
V: TRBV6-5; size: few; D: NA; J: TRBJ2-5; CDR3: CASSYSPSWGETQYF; DNA: TGTGCCAGCAGTTACTCCCCCTCTTGGGGAGAGACCCAGTACTTC
V: TRBV7-9; size: NA; D: NA; J: TRBJ1-2; CDR3: CASSLGQGQGYTF; DNA: TGTGCCAGCAGCTTAGGGCAGGGGCAAGGCTACACCTTC
V: TRBV12-3/TRBV12-4; size: few; D: NA; J: TRBJ2-1; CDR3: CASSFPSQEQFF; DNA: TGTGCCAGCAGTTTCCCTAGCCAGGAGCAGTTCTTC
V: TRBV6-6; size: NA; D: NA; J: TRBJ2-7; CDR3: CASSSPPLGDEQYF; DNA: TGTGCCAGCAGTTCTCCGCCACTCGGTGACGAGCAGTACTTC
V: TRBV19; size: NA; D: NA; J: TRBJ1-1; CDR3: CASNGIQNTEAFF; DNA: TGTGCCAGTAATGGGATCCAGAACACTGAAGCTTTCTTT
V: TRBV6-1; size: few; D: NA; J: TRBJ1-6; CDR3: CASSEGTPNSPLHF; DNA: TGTGCCAGCAGTGAAGGGACACCTAATTCACCCCTCCACTTT
V: TRBV28; size: NA; D: TRBD1; J: TRBJ1-1; CDR3: CASTLTGLNTEAFF; DNA: TGTGCCAGCACCTTGACAGGGTTGAACACTGAAGCTTTCTTT
V: TRBV27; size: NA; D: TRBD2; J: TRBJ2-7; CDR3: CVSSPLTSGEGEQYF; DNA: TGTGTCAGCAGCCCCCTGACTAGCGGAGAGGGCGAGCAGTACTTC
V: TRBV2; size: NA; D: TRBD2; J: TRBJ2-1; CDR3: CASSEVRTSGNEQFF; DNA: TGTGCCAGCAGTGAAGTCCGGACTAGCGGCAATGAGCAGTTCTTC
V: TRBV9; size: NA; D: TRBD2; J: TRBJ2-3; CDR3: CASSTGTSSRYAYF; DNA: TGTGCCAGCAGTACCGGGACTAGCAGCAGATACGCGTATTTT
V: TRBV5-1; size: NA; D: TRBD2; J: TRBJ2-1; CDR3: CASDPGLLNEQFF; DNA: TGCGCCAGTGATCCGGGACTACTAAATGAGCAGTTCTTC
V: TRBV20-1; size: NA; D: TRBD1; J: TRBJ2-1; CDR3: CSATWTGVRNEQFF; DNA: TGCAGTGCTACGTGGACAGGGGTTCGCAATGAGCAGTTCTTC
V: TRBV12-3/TRBV12-4; size: NA; D: TRBD1; J: TRBJ1-4; CDR3: CAGRYRQGAGEKLFF; DNA: TGTGCCGGCAGGTACCGACAGGGGGCAGGTGAAAAACTGTTTTTT
V: TRBV12-3/TRBV12-4; size: NA; D: NA; J: TRBJ1-5; CDR3: CASSQGGGRSNQPQHF; DNA: TGTGCCAGCAGCCAGGGAGGGGGAAGGAGCAATCAGCCCCAGCATTTT
V: TRBV7-3; size: NA; D: NA; J: TRBJ1-5; CDR3: CASSLEAGQPQHF; DNA: TGTGCCAGCAGCTTGGAGGCGGGTCAGCCCCAGCATTTT
V: TRBV20-1; size: NA; D: NA; J: TRBJ2-7; CDR3: CSARGQLSYNEQYF; DNA: TGCAGTGCTAGAGGACAGCTCTCCTACAATGAGCAGTACTTC
V: TRBV20-1; size: few; D: NA; J: TRBJ2-7; CDR3: CSARINRERVYEQYF; DNA: TGCAGTGCAAGGATTAACAGGGAAAGGGTCTACGAGCAGTACTTC
V: TRBV2; size: once; D: NA; J: TRBJ2-3; CDR3: CASWGGADTQYF; DNA: TGTGCCAGCTGGGGGGGCGCAGATACGCAGTATTTT
V: TRBV7-9; size: NA; D: NA; J: TRBJ1-1; CDR3: CASSFGSLNTKAFF; DNA: TGTGCCAGCAGCTTCGGCAGCCTGAACACTAAAGCTTTCTTT
V: TRBV2; size: few; D: NA; J: TRBJ1-1; CDR3: CASLLRNLMNTEAFF; DNA: TGTGCCAGCCTCCTGCGAAACTTAATGAACACTGAAGCTTTCTTT
V: TRBV10-3; size: NA; D: TRBD1; J: TRBJ1-2; CDR3: CAGGQGSYGYTF; DNA: TGTGCGGGTGGACAGGGATCCTATGGCTACACCTTC
V: TRBV20-1; size: NA; D: TRBD2; J: TRBJ2-1; CDR3: CRVLAETYSEQFF; DNA: TGCAGGGTTCTAGCGGAAACCTACAGTGAGCAGTTCTTC
V: TRBV24-1; size: NA; D: NA; J: TRBJ2-6; CDR3: CATSDPPRGYGANVLTF; DNA: TGTGCCACCAGTGACCCACCCAGGGGCTATGGGGCCAACGTCCTGACTTTC
V: TRBV28; size: NA; D: NA; J: TRBJ2-1; CDR3: CAIEAPKEQFF; DNA: TGTGCCATAGAGGCCCCCAAGGAGCAGTTCTTC
V: TRBV12-3/TRBV12-4; size: NA; D: NA; J: TRBJ2-7; CDR3: CASSSGQLKSYEQYF; DNA: TGTGCCAGCAGTTCAGGACAGTTAAAATCCTACGAGCAGTACTTC
V: TRBV5-4; size: NA; D: TRBD2; J: TRBJ2-4; CDR3: CASSSGTSGRNKNIQYF; DNA: TGTGCCAGCAGCTCTGGGACTAGCGGGAGGAACAAAAACATTCAGTACTTC
V: TRBV4-3; size: NA; D: TRBD2; J: TRBJ2-7; CDR3: CASSQGSGRLYEQYF; DNA: TGCGCCAGCAGCCAAGGTAGCGGGAGGCTCTACGAGCAGTACTTC
V: TRBV29-1; size: NA; D: NA; J: TRBJ2-3; CDR3: CSGETTDTQYF; DNA: TGCAGCGGTGAGACCACAGATACGCAGTATTTT
V: TRBV7-3; size: NA; D: TRBD2; J: TRBJ2-5; CDR3: CASSLTGGAQYF; DNA: TGTGCCAGCAGCTTAACCGGGGGGGCCCAGTACTTC
V: TRBV12-3/TRBV12-4; size: NA; D: NA; J: TRBJ2-2; CDR3: CASRDLAPGELFF; DNA: TGTGCCAGCCGGGACCTTGCCCCCGGGGAGCTGTTTTTT
V: TRBV9; size: NA; D: TRBD1; J: TRBJ1-1; CDR3: CASSFSPGTGMNTEAFF; DNA: TGTGCCAGCAGCTTCAGTCCCGGGACAGGAATGAACACTGAAGCTTTCTTT
V: TRBV20-1; size: NA; D: NA; J: TRBJ1-2; CDR3: CSASSGVDTF; DNA: TGCAGTGCTAGTTCGGGGGTAGACACCTTC
V: TRBV29-1; size: many; D: NA; J: TRBJ1-1; CDR3: CSVKVNTEAFF; DNA: TGCAGCGTGAAGGTGAACACTGAAGCTTTCTTT
V: TRBV28; size: NA; D: NA; J: TRBJ2-6; CDR3: CASSPYWTEMSSGANVLTF; DNA: TGTGCCAGCAGTCCCTACTGGACAGAGATGAGCTCTGGGGCCAACGTCCTGACTTTC
V: TRBV7-9; size: few; D: NA; J: TRBJ2-7; CDR3: CASSRISSEQYF; DNA: TGTGCCAGCAGCCGAATTAGTAGCGAGCAGTACTTC
V: TRBV18; size: NA; D: TRBD1; J: TRBJ2-7; CDR3: CASSPLPVGTGGSEQYF; DNA: TGTGCCAGCTCACCACTTCCGGTGGGGACAGGGGGGAGTGAGCAGTACTTC
V: TRBV20-1; size: NA; D: TRBD2; J: TRBJ2-5; CDR3: CSASGRGRPQTQYF; DNA: TGCAGTGCTAGCGGCCGCGGGAGGCCGCAGACCCAGTACTTC
V: TRBV4-3; size: NA; D: NA; J: TRBJ1-2; CDR3: CASSQDQGTYGYTF; DNA: TGCGCCAGCAGCCAAGATCAGGGGACCTATGGCTACACCTTC
V: TRBV6-5; size: few; D: TRBD2; J: TRBJ2-1; CDR3: CASSYLPGGSYNEQFF; DNA: TGTGCCAGCAGTTACCTCCCGGGGGGTTCCTACAATGAGCAGTTCTTC
V: TRBV20-1; size: once; D: NA; J: TRBJ2-3; CDR3: CSAPRLGPEDTQYF; DNA: TGCAGTGCCCCCCGACTAGGTCCCGAGGATACGCAGTATTTT
V: TRBV11-2; size: NA; D: NA; J: TRBJ1-2; CDR3: CASSLDGGPRVYGYTF; DNA: TGTGCCAGCAGCTTAGATGGGGGGCCAAGGGTCTATGGCTACACCTTC
V: TRBV27; size: NA; D: NA; J: TRBJ1-2; CDR3: CASRGAGETNYGYTF; DNA: TGTGCCAGCAGAGGAGCAGGGGAAACTAACTATGGCTACACCTTC
V: TRBV2; size: few; D: TRBD2; J: TRBJ2-3; CDR3: CASSPTSGSLTDTQYF; DNA: TGTGCCAGCAGTCCGACTAGCGGGAGCCTCACAGATACGCAGTATTTT